This T cell receptor beta chain was sequenced for a study of blood T cell repertoires in COVID-19. Study summary: The United States, Italy and Spain provided the acute and convalescent COVID-19 samples. PBMCs, B-cell-depleted T cells, or T cells provided the cDNA or gDNA that made up the material.

Original processing methods: Amplification of reference gene primers provided the estimated nucleated cell counts. TCRdb's table, derived via immunoSEQ multiplex PCR, lists solely in-frame clones and lacks some. That table gives V, J and clone size, and the DNA gave D and trimming. The sample consists of roughly 150,000 clones, about four fifths of them appearing once. V shed 6 bases, J shed 6 bases, and the junction held 8 bases outside the gene matches. The CDR3 totals 13 residues. Germline assignment: CDR1 SQVTM and CDR2 ANQGSEA. The receptor's source is a woman in her 70s who had recovered from COVID-19. The chain recombines TRBV29-1 with TRBJ1-1, with 9 bases lining up with TRBD1. Sequenced material: peripheral blood. In nucleotides, the CDR3 is TGCAGCGTAGCCAGACAGGGGGACGCTGAAGCTTTCTTT. This encodes CSVARQGDAEAFF.